The source of this T cell receptor (beta chain) is a study of blood T cell repertoires in COVID-19. Whole-study context: Sources were T cells, B-cell-depleted T cells, or PBMCs; the material itself was cDNA or gDNA.

In the authors' workflow: The authors estimated nucleated cell counts from reference gene primer amplification. TCRdb keeps only in-frame clones here, not all; method: immunoSEQ multiplex PCR. V and J calls plus clone size are reproduced from that table; the DNA served to infer D and trimming. The sample carries approximately 170,000 clones, roughly nine tenths recorded once. This CDR3 contains 10 residues. Germline-derived CDR1 and CDR2 are GTSNPN and SVGIG (reference sequence). The chain couples TRBV30 to TRBJ1-2; D unclear. Input material: peripheral blood. The sequence came from a woman aged 65 to 85 with acute or convalescent COVID-19. The CDR3 DNA follows: TGTGCGCAAGGAGACTATGGCTACACCTTC. This sequence encodes CAQGDYGYTF.